The rows below give T cell receptor beta chains drawn from one sample of a study of cytomegalovirus exposure and HLA in healthy donors. Only in-frame clones appear in the TCRdb table, and some are missing; sequencing was by immunoSEQ multiplex PCR. The sample includes about 190,000 clones, more than 9.5% of them seen just once. The sequenced sample consisted of PBMCs. Source of these receptors: a man between 45 and 60 years old in good health and CMV-seropositive. Each CDR3 is given with its conserved first and last residue. Each record gives: J gene, clone size, V gene, D gene, CDR3 DNA, CDR3 protein. The D gene is left open where the match is weak. The listing skips clone size in some rows; elsewhere it reads once, few, many or a size class.

J gene: TRBJ1-4; clone size: .; V gene: TRBV28; D gene: .; CDR3 DNA: TGTGCCAGCAGTTCGCGAGTTAGCCCAAGGAAACTGTTTTTT; CDR3 protein: CASSSRVSPRKLFF
J gene: TRBJ1-4; clone size: few; V gene: TRBV9; D gene: .; CDR3 DNA: TGTGCCAGCAGCGGACAGACCAAGAATGAAAAACTGTTTTTT; CDR3 protein: CASSGQTKNEKLFF
J gene: TRBJ2-3; clone size: few; V gene: TRBV2; D gene: TRBD2; CDR3 DNA: TGTGCCAGCAATCCGGGGGGGCAGCTTAGGGATACGCAGTATTTT; CDR3 protein: CASNPGGQLRDTQYF
J gene: TRBJ2-2; clone size: .; V gene: TRBV5-1; D gene: TRBD1; CDR3 DNA: TGCGCCAGCTTTCAAACAGGGGCCGCCCTGGGGACCGGGGAGCTGTTTTTT; CDR3 protein: CASFQTGAALGTGELFF
J gene: TRBJ1-2; clone size: .; V gene: TRBV11-3; D gene: TRBD1; CDR3 DNA: TGTGCCAGCAGCTACCAGGGGGCCAGAGGTGGCTACACCTTC; CDR3 protein: CASSYQGARGGYTF
J gene: TRBJ2-2; clone size: .; V gene: TRBV6-4; D gene: .; CDR3 DNA: TGTGCCAGCAGTGCCTCGCAGGGTTCCGGGGAGCTGTTTTTT; CDR3 protein: CASSASQGSGELFF
J gene: TRBJ2-7; clone size: .; V gene: TRBV30; D gene: .; CDR3 DNA: TGTGCCTGGAGTGTAGCACGGCACAGGGCCACGTACGAGCAGTACTTC; CDR3 protein: CAWSVARHRATYEQYF
J gene: TRBJ2-1; clone size: .; V gene: TRBV7-3; D gene: .; CDR3 DNA: TGTGCCAGCAGCTCGGGGATCAGCTCCTACAATGAGCAGTTCTTC; CDR3 protein: CASSSGISSYNEQFF
J gene: TRBJ2-1; clone size: few; V gene: TRBV7-2; D gene: TRBD1; CDR3 DNA: TGTGCCAGCAGCACTGACAGGGGGTGGTACAATGAGCAGTTCTTC; CDR3 protein: CASSTDRGWYNEQFF
J gene: TRBJ2-3; clone size: few; V gene: TRBV6-5; D gene: TRBD2; CDR3 DNA: TGTGCCAGCAGTTTTCTAGCGGGGGTAAGAGATACGCAGTATTTT; CDR3 protein: CASSFLAGVRDTQYF
J gene: TRBJ2-7; clone size: few; V gene: TRBV9; D gene: .; CDR3 DNA: TGTGCCAGCAGCGAGGGGCCAGGAGACGAGCAGTACTTC; CDR3 protein: CASSEGPGDEQYF
J gene: TRBJ2-3; clone size: .; V gene: TRBV27; D gene: TRBD1; CDR3 DNA: TGTGCCAGCAGCCCCTTTCGTGGGACAGGGCTGAGGGTGAACCCCACAGATACGCAGTATTTT; CDR3 protein: CASSPFRGTGLRVNPTDTQYF
J gene: TRBJ2-2; clone size: .; V gene: TRBV7-2; D gene: .; CDR3 DNA: TGTGCCAGCAGCTTAGCTCAGGGAGGCACCGGGGAGCTGTTTTTT; CDR3 protein: CASSLAQGGTGELFF
J gene: TRBJ2-3; clone size: few; V gene: TRBV11-3; D gene: TRBD1; CDR3 DNA: TGTGCCAGCAGCCGCGGACAGGGTTTAACAGATACGCAGTATTTT; CDR3 protein: CASSRGQGLTDTQYF
J gene: TRBJ1-5; clone size: few; V gene: TRBV29-1; D gene: TRBD1; CDR3 DNA: TGCAGCGTTGTTGACAGGGGGCTGGATCAGCCCCAGCATTTT; CDR3 protein: CSVVDRGLDQPQHF
J gene: TRBJ2-3; clone size: .; V gene: TRBV5-1; D gene: .; CDR3 DNA: TGCGCCAGCAGCTCTGGACTTTACCGCACAGATACGCAGTATTTT; CDR3 protein: CASSSGLYRTDTQYF
J gene: TRBJ1-5; clone size: .; V gene: TRBV6-1; D gene: TRBD1; CDR3 DNA: TGTGCCAGCAGTGCCTTTCCCGGGACAGGGGGCGGCGGCAATCAGCCCCAGCATTTT; CDR3 protein: CASSAFPGTGGGGNQPQHF